This T cell receptor beta chain was observed in a study of beta chain features in type 1 diabetes. At the level of the study: What patients shared with healthy donors was a similar profile of age, gender and cell yields.

General observations from the study: The study found that naive, central memory and Treg TCRB repertoires appeared more similar in patients than in healthy donors. A moderate, significant TCRB CDR3 shortening appeared in type 1 diabetes across four CD4+ subsets.

The V gene's germline CDR1 is SQVTM and CDR2 ANQGSEA. V was pared by 2 bases and J by 5 bases, with 16 bases between. The CDR3 is 14 amino acids. TCRB transcripts that were expressed got sequenced, as all of the isolated RNA had been reverse transcribed. Measured with immunoSEQ multiplex PCR; TCRdb has only the in-frame clones, and not every one. The sample holds approximately 160,000 clones; over 7.5% are singletons and the top ten take 2% to 3%. This clone was seen ten or more times. What it binds is unknown. The chain joins TRBV29-1 to TRBJ2-7, with TRBD1 as a possible D gene (6 bases). Sequenced material: central memory CD4+ T cells from blood. This sequence was found in a woman aged 18-29 years in good health. The CDR3 sequence is CSVEKGGKRNEQYF. In DNA form, the CDR3 reads TGCAGCGTTGAAAAAGGGGGAAAACGGAACGAGCAGTACTTC.